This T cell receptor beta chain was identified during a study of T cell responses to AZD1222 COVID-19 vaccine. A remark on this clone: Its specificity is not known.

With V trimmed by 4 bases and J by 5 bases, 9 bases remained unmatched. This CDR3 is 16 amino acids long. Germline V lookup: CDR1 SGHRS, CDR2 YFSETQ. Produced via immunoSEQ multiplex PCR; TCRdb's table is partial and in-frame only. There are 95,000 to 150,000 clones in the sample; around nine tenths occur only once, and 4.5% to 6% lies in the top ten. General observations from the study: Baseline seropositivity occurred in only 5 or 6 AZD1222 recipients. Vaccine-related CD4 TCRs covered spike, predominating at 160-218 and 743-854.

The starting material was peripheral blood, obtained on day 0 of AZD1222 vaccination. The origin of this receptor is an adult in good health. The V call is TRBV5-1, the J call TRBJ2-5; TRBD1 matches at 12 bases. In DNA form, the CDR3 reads TGCGCCAGCAGCCTCTCCGGGACAGGGGGCTGGGAGACCCAGTACTTC. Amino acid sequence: CASSLSGTGGWETQYF.